The 13 T cell receptor beta chains below come from one sample, sequenced in a study of CD8+ T cells in alopecia areata. Following RNA extraction, reverse transcription yielded cDNA that acted as the sequencing template. The assay was immunoSEQ multiplex PCR, and TCRdb's table has in-frame clones only and misses some. This table has 45,000 to 70,000 clones, 96% appearing once. Sample: CD8+ T cells sorted from blood, taken at week 0. The receptors come from a human donor with alopecia areata.

The V call is TRBV7-9, the J call TRBJ1-1; no reliable D call. The CDR3 loop spans 14 amino acids. The germline V and J ends were trimmed by 4 bases and 1 base, with 10 bases remaining between them. CDR1 is SEHNR, CDR2 FQNEAQ, per germline (reference sequence). CDR3 bases: TGTGCCAGCAGCTCCCCTTATGGGAACACTGAAGCTTTCTTT. This gives the protein CASSSPYGNTEAFF. Complete variable domain (other parts from reference TRBV7-9 and TRBJ1-1): DTGVSQNPRHKITKRGQNVTFRCDPISEHNRLYWYRQTLGQGPEFLTYFQNEAQLEKSRLLSDRFSAERPKGSFSTLEIQRTEQGDSAMYLCASSSPYGNTEAFFGQGTRLTVV.

This chain uses TRBV6-1 with TRBJ1-2; D might be TRBD1 (5 bases). The CDR3 loop spans 15 amino acids. Trimming left V 5 bases short and J 2 bases short, with 15 bases between. The germline V gene encodes CDR1 MNHNS and CDR2 SASEGT. CDR3 amino acids: CASSPQPDTNYGYTF. The CDR3 DNA follows: TGTGCCAGCAGTCCCCAGCCGGACACAAACTATGGCTACACCTTC.

V and J are TRBV29-1 and TRBJ2-4, with D tentatively TRBD1 (6 bases). Per the germline V gene, CDR1 is SQVTM and CDR2 is ANQGSEA. The CDR3 has 13 residues. Trimming pared 0 bases from V and 15 bases from J, leaving 18 bases between. This CDR3 reads CSVEDPTGHLRYF. CDR3 in DNA: TGCAGCGTTGAAGATCCGACGGGACACCTCCGGTACTTC.

The chain employs TRBV7-9 and TRBJ2-1; 7 bases are shared with TRBD2. The CDR3 consists of 16 residues. Germline loops: CDR1 SEHNR, CDR2 FQNEAQ (reference sequence). After removal of 4 bases from V and 1 base from J, the junction contained 7 bases not matched to a gene. CDR3 region: CASSSSAGESYNEQFF. CDR3 bases: TGTGCCAGCAGCTCCTCGGCGGGGGAGTCCTACAATGAGCAGTTCTTC.

The gene calls are TRBV5-5 and TRBJ2-7; D possibly corresponds to TRBD1 (7 bases). Germline CDR1 reads SGHKS; CDR2 reads YYEKEE (reference sequence). CDR3 length: 12 residues. V was clipped by 6 bases and J by 7 bases, with 14 bases between them. CDR3 in DNA: TGTGCCAGCACCCAGCAGGGGGGAGAGCAGTACTTC. Its protein product is CASTQQGGEQYF.

The J gene is TRBJ2-5, the V gene TRBV4-1; 7 nucleotides agree with TRBD2. CDR1 and CDR2 from the germline V gene are MGHRA and YSYEKL. V was pared by 3 bases and J by 4 bases, with 8 bases of the junction left unmatched. This CDR3 contains 15 residues. The CDR3 spells CASSQGSGVGETQYF. CDR3 in DNA: TGCGCCAGCAGCCAGGGGAGCGGGGTCGGAGAGACCCAGTACTTC.

The chain is built from TRBV4-3 and TRBJ2-7, with D possibly matching TRBD2 (5 bases). The CDR3 has 13 residues. Germline-derived CDR1 and CDR2 are LGHNA and YSLEER. V was pared by 3 bases and J by 3 bases, with 9 bases between. The CDR3 sequence is CASSQDLIYEQYF. DNA of the CDR3: TGCGCCAGCAGCCAGGACTTGATCTACGAGCAGTACTTC.

The chain combines TRBV29-1 with TRBJ2-4; D not resolved. V was clipped by 6 bases and J by 0 bases, with 9 bases between them. This CDR3 has 13 residues. Germline assignment: CDR1 SQVTM and CDR2 ANQGSEA. CDR3 amino acids: CSVPDGAKNIQYF. Here the CDR3 DNA reads TGCAGCGTACCGGACGGAGCCAAAAACATTCAGTACTTC.

The V and J genes are TRBV4-2 and TRBJ1-1; 10 bases agree with TRBD1. Looked up from germline, CDR1 is LGHNA and CDR2 is YNFKEQ. CDR3 size: 15 residues. The ends lost 5 bases at V and 5 bases at J; junction bases unmatched: 8. CDR3 region: CASSGPDRGPTEAFF. The CDR3, as DNA: TGTGCCAGCAGCGGGCCCGACAGGGGGCCAACTGAAGCTTTCTTT.

This chain links TRBV7-2 with TRBJ2-4; a possible D gene is TRBD2 (6 bases). CDR1 is SGHTA, CDR2 FQGNSA, per germline. CDR3 length: 15 amino acids. The germline V and J ends were trimmed by 0 bases and 1 base, with 7 bases remaining between them. DNA of the CDR3: TGTGCCAGCAGCTTAGCGGGGGGTGCCAAAAACATTCAGTACTTC. It translates to CASSLAGGAKNIQYF.

The rearrangement links TRBV25-1 to TRBJ2-2; the D is unclear. The germline gives CDR1 MGHDK, CDR2 SYGVNS. CDR3 size: 12 residues. V lost 6 bases, J lost 4 bases, and 6 bases lay in between. CDR3 bases: TGTGCCAGCAGCTGGGTCACCGGGGAGCTGTTTTTT. Translated: CASSWVTGELFF.

The chain links TRBV5-4 to TRBJ1-1; 9 nucleotides agree with TRBD1. CDR3 length equals 14 residues. Germline CDR1 reads SGHNT; CDR2 reads YYREEE (reference sequence). With V trimmed by 3 bases and J by 5 bases, 5 bases remained unmatched. The CDR3 loop reads CASSSGTGRTEAFF. The CDR3 region has the DNA TGTGCCAGCAGCTCCGGGACAGGGCGAACTGAAGCTTTCTTT.

The V and J genes are TRBV2 and TRBJ1-6, with D unclear. CDR3 length equals 14 residues. Trimming took 8 bases from V and 3 from J, leaving 11 bases between them. From germline, CDR1 is SNHLY and CDR2 FYNNEI. CDR3 sequence (DNA): TGTGCCAGCTGGGAGGGTTTCTATAATTCACCCCTCCACTTT. Translating gives CASWEGFYNSPLHF.